Following are 2 T cell receptor beta chains from one sample sequenced in a study of cytomegalovirus exposure and HLA in healthy donors. The study ran its PCR with 60 Vbeta and 13 Jbeta primers. Data came from immunoSEQ multiplex PCR; TCRdb stores just in-frame clones and leaves some out. The sample has over 150,000 clones, 55% to 80% seen once. Material: PBMCs. The origin of the receptors is a woman between 18 and 30 years old in good health and CMV-seropositive.

The V call is TRBV5-1, the J call TRBJ2-7; 9 bases align to TRBD1. The CDR3 runs 14 residues. The J segment lost 3 bases and the V segment lost 4 bases, leaving 5 bases of the junction unmatched. Germline assignment: CDR1 SGHRS and CDR2 YFSETQ. The CDR3 DNA reads TGCGCCAGCAGCCAGAGGACAGGGGTCTACGAGCAGTACTTC. It specifies CASSQRTGVYEQYF.

V is TRBV5-4 and J is TRBJ1-2; 9 bases are shared with TRBD1. CDR3 length: 15 amino acids. V lost 0 bases to trimming and J lost 2 bases; unmatched junction nucleotides: 2. Germline assignment: CDR1 SGHNT and CDR2 YYREEE (reference sequence). Written as DNA, the CDR3 is TGTGCCAGCAGCTTGGACGGGACAGGGAACTATGGCTACACCTTC. Encoded protein: CASSLDGTGNYGYTF.